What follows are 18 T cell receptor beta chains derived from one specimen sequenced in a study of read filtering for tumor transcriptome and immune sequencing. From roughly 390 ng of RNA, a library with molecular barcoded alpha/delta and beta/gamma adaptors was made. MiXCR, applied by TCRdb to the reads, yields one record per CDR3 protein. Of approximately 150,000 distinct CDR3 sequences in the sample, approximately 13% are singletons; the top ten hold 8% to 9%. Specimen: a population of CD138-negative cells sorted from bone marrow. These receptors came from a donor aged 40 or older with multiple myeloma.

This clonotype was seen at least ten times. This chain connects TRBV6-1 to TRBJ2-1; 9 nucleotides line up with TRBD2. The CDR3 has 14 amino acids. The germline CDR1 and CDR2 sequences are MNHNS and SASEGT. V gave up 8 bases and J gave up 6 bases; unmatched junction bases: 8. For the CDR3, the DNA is TGTGCCAGCGCCGGGACTAGCTATCCCAATGAGCAGTTCTTC. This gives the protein CASAGTSYPNEQFF.

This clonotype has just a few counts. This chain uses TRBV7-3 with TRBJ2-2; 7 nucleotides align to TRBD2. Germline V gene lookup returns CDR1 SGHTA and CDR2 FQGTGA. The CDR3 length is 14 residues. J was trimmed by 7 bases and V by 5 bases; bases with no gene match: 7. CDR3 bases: TGTGCCAGCAGCACAGGACTAGAGAACGGGGAGCTGTTTTTT. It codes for CASSTGLENGELFF.

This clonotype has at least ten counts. CDR3 region: CASSHGTSGKNEQFF. The CDR3 bases are TGCGCCAGCAGCCATGGGACTAGCGGGAAAAATGAGCAGTTCTTC. The chain joins TRBV5-1 to TRBJ2-1; 13 bases map to TRBD2. From germline, CDR1 is SGHRS and CDR2 YFSETQ. The CDR3 sequence is 15 residues long. V lost 4 bases, J lost 7 bases, and 5 bases stayed unmatched.

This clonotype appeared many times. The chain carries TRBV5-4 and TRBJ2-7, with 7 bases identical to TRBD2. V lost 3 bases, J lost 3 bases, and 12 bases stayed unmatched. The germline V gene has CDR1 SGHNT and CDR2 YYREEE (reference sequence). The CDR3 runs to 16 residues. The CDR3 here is CASSSLSSGEGYEQYF. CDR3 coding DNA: TGTGCCAGCAGCTCGCTTTCGAGCGGGGAAGGCTACGAGCAGTACTTC.

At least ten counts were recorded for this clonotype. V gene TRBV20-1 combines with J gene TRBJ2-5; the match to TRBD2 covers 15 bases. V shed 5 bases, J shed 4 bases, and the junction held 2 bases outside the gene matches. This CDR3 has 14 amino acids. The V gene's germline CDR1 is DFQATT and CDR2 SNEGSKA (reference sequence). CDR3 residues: CSAGGLAGGETQYF. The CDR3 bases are TGCAGTGCTGGGGGACTAGCGGGAGGAGAGACCCAGTACTTC.

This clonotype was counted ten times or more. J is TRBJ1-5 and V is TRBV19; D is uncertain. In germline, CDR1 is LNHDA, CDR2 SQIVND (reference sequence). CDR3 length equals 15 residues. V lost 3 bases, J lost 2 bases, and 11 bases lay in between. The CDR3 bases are TGTGCCAGTAGTATTCCAGGACGGGGCAATCAGCCCCAGCATTTT. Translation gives CASSIPGRGNQPQHF.

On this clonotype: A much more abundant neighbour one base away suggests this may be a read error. The CDR3 region is CASSHEGGFNEQYF. In nucleotides, the CDR3 is TGTGCCAGCAGCCACGAGGGAGGGTTCAACGAGCAGTACTTC. V usage is TRBV3-1 and J usage is TRBJ2-7; 7 bases align to TRBD2. The ends lost 3 bases at V and 5 bases at J; junction bases unmatched: 7. The CDR3 is 14 residues long. The germline CDR1 and CDR2 sequences are LGHDT and YNNKEL (reference sequence).

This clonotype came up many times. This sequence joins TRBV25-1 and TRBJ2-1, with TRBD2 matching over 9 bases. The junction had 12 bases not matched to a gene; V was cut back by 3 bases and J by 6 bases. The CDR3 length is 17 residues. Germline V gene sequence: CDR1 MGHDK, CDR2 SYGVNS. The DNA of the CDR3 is TGTGCCAGCAGTGAGGTTGCTAGCGGGAAGCTAGGCAATGAGCAGTTCTTC. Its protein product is CASSEVASGKLGNEQFF.

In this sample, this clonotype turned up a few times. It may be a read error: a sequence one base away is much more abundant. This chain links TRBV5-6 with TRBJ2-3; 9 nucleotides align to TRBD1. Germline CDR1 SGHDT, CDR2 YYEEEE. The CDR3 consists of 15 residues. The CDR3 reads CARSRRVTGGDTQYF. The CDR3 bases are TGTGCCCGCAGCCGGAGGGTGACAGGGGGAGATACGCAGTATTTT.

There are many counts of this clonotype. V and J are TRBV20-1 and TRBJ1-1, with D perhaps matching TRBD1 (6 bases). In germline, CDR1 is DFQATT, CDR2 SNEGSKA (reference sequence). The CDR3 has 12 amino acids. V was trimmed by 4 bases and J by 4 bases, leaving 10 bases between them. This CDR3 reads CSATRGGTEAFF. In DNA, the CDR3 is TGCAGTGCTACCAGGGGCGGCACTGAAGCTTTCTTT.

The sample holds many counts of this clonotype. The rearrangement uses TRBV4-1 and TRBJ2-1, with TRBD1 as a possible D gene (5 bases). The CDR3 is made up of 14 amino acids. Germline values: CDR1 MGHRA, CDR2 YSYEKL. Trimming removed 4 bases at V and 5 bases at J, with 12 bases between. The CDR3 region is CASSRLDSDNEQFF. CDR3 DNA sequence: TGCGCCAGCAGCCGGCTAGACAGTGACAATGAGCAGTTCTTC.

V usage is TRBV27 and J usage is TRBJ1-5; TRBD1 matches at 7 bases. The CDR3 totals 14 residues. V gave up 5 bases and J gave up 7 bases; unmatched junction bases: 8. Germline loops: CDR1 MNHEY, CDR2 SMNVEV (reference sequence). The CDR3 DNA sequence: TGTGCCAGCAGTCCAGGGGGGGTGGGACAGCCCCAGCATTTT. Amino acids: CASSPGGVGQPQHF.

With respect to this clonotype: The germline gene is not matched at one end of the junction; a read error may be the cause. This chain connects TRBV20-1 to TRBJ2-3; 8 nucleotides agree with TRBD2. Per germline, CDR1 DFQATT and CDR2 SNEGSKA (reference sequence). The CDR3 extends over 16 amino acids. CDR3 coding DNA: TGCAGAGCTAGAGCTCCGGGACTAGAATTTTCAGATACGCAGTATTTT. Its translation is CRARAPGLEFSDTQYF.

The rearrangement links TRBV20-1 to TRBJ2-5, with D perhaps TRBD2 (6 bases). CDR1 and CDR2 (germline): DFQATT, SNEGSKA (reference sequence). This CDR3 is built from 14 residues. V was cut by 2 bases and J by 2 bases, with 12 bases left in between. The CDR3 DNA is TGCAGTGCTAGACGATGGGACTTTCAAGAGACCCAGTACTTC. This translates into CSARRWDFQETQYF.

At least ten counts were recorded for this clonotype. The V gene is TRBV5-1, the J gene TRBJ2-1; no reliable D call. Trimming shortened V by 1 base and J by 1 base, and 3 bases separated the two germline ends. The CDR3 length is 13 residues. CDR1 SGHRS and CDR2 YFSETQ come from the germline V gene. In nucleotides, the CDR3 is TGCGCCAGCAGCTTGTGGTCCTACAATGAGCAGTTCTTC. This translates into CASSLWSYNEQFF.

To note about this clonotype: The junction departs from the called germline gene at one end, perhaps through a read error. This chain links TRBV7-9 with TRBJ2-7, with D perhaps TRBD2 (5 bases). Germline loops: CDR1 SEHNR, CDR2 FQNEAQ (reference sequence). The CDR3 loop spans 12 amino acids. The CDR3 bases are TGTGCCGGCACGGGGAGCCCCTACGAGCTGTACTTC. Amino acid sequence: CAGTGSPYELYF.

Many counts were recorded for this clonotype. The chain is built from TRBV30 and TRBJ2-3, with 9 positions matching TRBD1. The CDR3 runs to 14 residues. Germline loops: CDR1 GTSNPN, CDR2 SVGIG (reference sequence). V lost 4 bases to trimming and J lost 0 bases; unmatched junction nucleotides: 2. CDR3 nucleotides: TGTGCCTGGAACAGGGGGCGAAGCACAGATACGCAGTATTTT. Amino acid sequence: CAWNRGRSTDTQYF.

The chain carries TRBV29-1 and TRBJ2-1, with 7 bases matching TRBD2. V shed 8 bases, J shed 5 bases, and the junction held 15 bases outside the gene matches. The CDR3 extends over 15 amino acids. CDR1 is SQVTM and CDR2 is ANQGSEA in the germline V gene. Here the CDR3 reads CSLPGWGRGDNEQFF. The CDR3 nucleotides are TGCAGCCTTCCGGGATGGGGCCGGGGGGACAATGAGCAGTTCTTC.